This T cell receptor beta chain comes out of a study of blood T cell repertoires in COVID-19. Background on the study: Acute and convalescent COVID-19 samples came from the United States, Italy and Spain. PBMCs, B-cell-depleted T cells, or T cells provided the cDNA or gDNA that made up the material.

Methods used by the authors: Nucleated cell number was recorded as an estimate derived from reference gene primer amplification. TCRdb's table, derived via immunoSEQ multiplex PCR, lists solely in-frame clones and lacks some. V and J calls plus clone size are reproduced from that table; the DNA served to infer D and trimming. The data hold about 140,000 clones, with 65% to 85% observed a single time. The CDR3 extends over 13 amino acids. V lost 6 bases and J 1 base, leaving 10 bases between the germline ends. CDR1 and CDR2 (germline): LNHDA, SQIVND (reference sequence). Sequencing was carried out using peripheral blood. The chain has TRBV19 and TRBJ2-7; possible D gene TRBD1, 7 bases. This receptor was obtained from a human donor in a cohort sampled during active COVID-19. This chain's CDR3 is CASRAGGSYEQYF. CDR3 sequence (DNA): TGTGCCAGTAGGGCAGGGGGGTCCTACGAGCAGTACTTC.